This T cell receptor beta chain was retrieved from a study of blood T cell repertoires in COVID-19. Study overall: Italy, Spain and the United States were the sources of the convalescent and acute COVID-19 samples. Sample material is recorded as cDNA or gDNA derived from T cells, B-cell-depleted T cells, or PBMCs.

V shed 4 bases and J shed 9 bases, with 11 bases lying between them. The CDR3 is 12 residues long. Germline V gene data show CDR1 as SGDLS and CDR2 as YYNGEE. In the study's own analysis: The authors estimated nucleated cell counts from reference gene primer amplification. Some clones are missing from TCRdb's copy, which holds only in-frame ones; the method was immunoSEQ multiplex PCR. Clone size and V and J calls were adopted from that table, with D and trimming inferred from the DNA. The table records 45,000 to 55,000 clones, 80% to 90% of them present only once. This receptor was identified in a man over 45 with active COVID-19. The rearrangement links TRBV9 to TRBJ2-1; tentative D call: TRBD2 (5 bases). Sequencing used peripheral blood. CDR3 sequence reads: CASSPRELEQFF. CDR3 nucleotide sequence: TGTGCCAGCAGCCCGAGGGAACTTGAGCAGTTCTTC.